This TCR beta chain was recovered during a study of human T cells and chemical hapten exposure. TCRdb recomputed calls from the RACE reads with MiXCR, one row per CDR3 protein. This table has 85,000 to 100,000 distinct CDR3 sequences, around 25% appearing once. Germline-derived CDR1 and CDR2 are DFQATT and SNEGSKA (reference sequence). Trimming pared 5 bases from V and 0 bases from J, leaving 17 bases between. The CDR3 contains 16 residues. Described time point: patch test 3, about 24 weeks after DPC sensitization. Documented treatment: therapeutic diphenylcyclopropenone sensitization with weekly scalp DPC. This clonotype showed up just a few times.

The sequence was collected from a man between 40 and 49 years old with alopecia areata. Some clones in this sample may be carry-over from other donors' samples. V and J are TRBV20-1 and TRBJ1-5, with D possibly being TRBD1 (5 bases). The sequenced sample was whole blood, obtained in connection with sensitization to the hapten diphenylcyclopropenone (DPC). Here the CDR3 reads CSAPGTGGYSNQPQHF. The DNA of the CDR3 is TGCAGTGCTCCCGGGACTGGAGGTTATAGCAATCAGCCCCAGCATTTT.